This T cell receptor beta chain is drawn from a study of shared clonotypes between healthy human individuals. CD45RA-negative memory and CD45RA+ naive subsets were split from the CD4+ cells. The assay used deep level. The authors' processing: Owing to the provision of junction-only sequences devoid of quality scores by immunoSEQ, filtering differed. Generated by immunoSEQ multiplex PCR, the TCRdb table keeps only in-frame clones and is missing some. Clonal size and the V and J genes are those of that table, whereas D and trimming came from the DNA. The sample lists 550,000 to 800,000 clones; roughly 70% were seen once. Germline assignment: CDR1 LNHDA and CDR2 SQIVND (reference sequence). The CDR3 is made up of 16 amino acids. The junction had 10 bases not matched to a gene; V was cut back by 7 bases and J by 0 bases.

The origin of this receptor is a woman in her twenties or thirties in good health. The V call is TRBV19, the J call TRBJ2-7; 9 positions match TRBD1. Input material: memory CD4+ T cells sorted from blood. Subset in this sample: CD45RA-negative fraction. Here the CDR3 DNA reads TGTGCCAGTACCGGGACAGGGACGGGAAGCTCCTACGAGCAGTACTTC. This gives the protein CASTGTGTGSSYEQYF.